This is a list of T cell receptor beta chains from one sample in a study of cytomegalovirus exposure and HLA in healthy donors. Here immunoSEQ multiplex PCR was the method, and the copy in TCRdb shows in-frame clones only, minus some. The sample lists hundreds of thousands of clones, over 75% occurring once. What was sequenced was PBMCs. Receptors were obtained from a woman aged 18-29 years in good health and CMV-seronegative. Both conserved end residues are part of each CDR3. The D gene is left open where the match is weak. Clone size appears in some rows only: once, few, many, or a class for an expanded clone.

V: TRBV28; J: TRBJ1-1; D: TRBD1; size: -; CDR3: CASIESGTGELAPAFF; DNA: TGTGCCAGCATCGAATCCGGGACAGGGGAGTTAGCCCCAGCTTTCTTT
V: TRBV28; J: TRBJ1-2; D: -; size: -; CDR3: CASSNSYGYTF; DNA: TGTGCCAGCAGTAACAGTTATGGCTACACCTTC
V: TRBV28; J: TRBJ1-5; D: -; size: few; CDR3: CASSPPVSQPQHF; DNA: TGTGCCAGCAGTCCCCCTGTCTCTCAGCCCCAGCATTTT
V: TRBV5-6; J: TRBJ2-5; D: TRBD2; size: once; CDR3: CASSFTSGRGEETQYF; DNA: TGTGCCAGCAGCTTCACTAGCGGGAGGGGAGAAGAGACCCAGTACTTC
V: TRBV2; J: TRBJ2-3; D: TRBD1; size: once; CDR3: CASSVDRGRATDTQYF; DNA: TGTGCCAGCAGTGTGGACAGGGGACGTGCTACAGATACGCAGTATTTT
V: TRBV10-3; J: TRBJ1-5; D: -; size: -; CDR3: CAIRTGINQPQHF; DNA: TGTGCCATCAGGACAGGAATCAATCAGCCCCAGCATTTT
V: TRBV29-1; J: TRBJ2-7; D: -; size: -; CDR3: CSVGRGRGYYEQYF; DNA: TGCAGCGTTGGGAGGGGGCGCGGGTACTACGAGCAGTACTTC
V: TRBV28; J: TRBJ2-7; D: TRBD1; size: -; CDR3: CASSLGGQVYEQYF; DNA: TGTGCCAGCAGTTTGGGGGGACAGGTCTACGAGCAGTACTTC
V: TRBV9; J: TRBJ1-4; D: -; size: -; CDR3: CASSHEGVCNEKLFF; DNA: TGTGCCAGCAGCCACGAGGGGGTCTGTAATGAAAAACTGTTTTTT
V: TRBV5-1; J: TRBJ2-3; D: -; size: once; CDR3: CASSLVQIPTDTQYF; DNA: TGCGCCAGCAGCTTGGTACAGATACCCACAGATACGCAGTATTTT
V: TRBV5-4; J: TRBJ1-1; D: -; size: few; CDR3: CASSLVGQPNTEAFF; DNA: TGTGCCAGCAGCTTGGTAGGACAGCCGAACACTGAAGCTTTCTTT
V: TRBV6-1; J: TRBJ2-7; D: TRBD2; size: -; CDR3: CASSATTSGSYEQYF; DNA: TGTGCCAGCAGTGCCACAACTAGCGGGAGTTACGAGCAGTACTTC
V: TRBV5-1; J: TRBJ2-7; D: TRBD1; size: -; CDR3: CASSLGQGRMYEQYF; DNA: TGCGCCAGCAGCTTGGGACAGGGTAGGATGTACGAGCAGTACTTC
V: TRBV6-4; J: TRBJ2-7; D: -; size: once; CDR3: CASSKYAGMYEQYF; DNA: TGTGCCAGCAGTAAGTACGCGGGAATGTACGAGCAGTACTTC
V: TRBV30; J: TRBJ2-1; D: -; size: -; CDR3: CALRAGSSYNEQFF; DNA: TGTGCCCTACGGGCGGGTAGCTCCTACAATGAGCAGTTCTTC
V: TRBV6-6; J: TRBJ2-7; D: -; size: once; CDR3: CASSYQENVEQYF; DNA: TGTGCCAGCAGTTACCAGGAAAATGTTGAGCAGTACTTC
V: TRBV6-5; J: TRBJ2-1; D: TRBD1; size: -; CDR3: CASSYYRGINNEQFF; DNA: TGTGCCAGCAGTTATTACAGGGGAATCAACAATGAGCAGTTCTTC
V: TRBV5-6; J: TRBJ2-7; D: -; size: -; CDR3: CASSLQGAPYEQYF; DNA: TGTGCCAGCAGCTTGCAAGGGGCTCCCTACGAGCAGTACTTC
V: TRBV19; J: TRBJ2-1; D: TRBD2; size: -; CDR3: CASSIFSGRLDEQFF; DNA: TGTGCCAGTAGTATATTCAGCGGGAGGCTCGATGAGCAGTTCTTC
V: TRBV10-3; J: TRBJ1-1; D: -; size: -; CDR3: CAISHSQTEAFF; DNA: TGTGCCATCAGCCATAGCCAAACTGAAGCTTTCTTT
V: TRBV25-1; J: TRBJ2-3; D: TRBD1; size: -; CDR3: CASSGVIRDRGHTDTQYF; DNA: TGTGCCAGCAGTGGAGTAATCAGAGACAGGGGGCACACAGATACGCAGTATTTT
V: TRBV28; J: TRBJ2-2; D: TRBD2; size: -; CDR3: CAGGDPGELFF; DNA: TGTGCCGGGGGGGACCCCGGGGAGCTGTTTTTT